What follows is one TCR beta chain and its context. What it recognizes is unknown. cDNA reverse transcribed from extracted RNA served as the sequencing template. Sequenced by immunoSEQ multiplex PCR; TCRdb stores in-frame clones only, minus some. The data show around 300,000 clones, with about 60% seen just once and 0.93% held by the top ten. Germline CDR1 and CDR2: LGHNA and YNFKEQ. Trimming took 0 bases from V and 8 from J, leaving 18 bases between them. CDR3 size: 16 residues. The treatment denotes: oral pan-JAK inhibitor, 5-10 mg twice daily. This sample was taken from a study of CD8+ T cells in alopecia areata. Whole-study context: The drug, oral tofacitinib, was given to treated patients at 5 to 10 mg twice daily. Whole-study findings and limits: Among the top 100, expanded CD8+ clones were significantly decreased by tofacitinib, as was scalp clonality. Many expanded lesional clones stayed in scalp and blood while on tofacitinib.

Sample: CD4+ T cells sorted from blood, taken around week 54, from a patient treated with tofacitinib. The V gene is TRBV4-2, the J gene TRBJ2-3, with D possibly being TRBD2 (6 bases). The sequence derives from a human donor with alopecia areata. The CDR3 spells CASSQDFSSVSVTQYF. The CDR3 DNA reads TGTGCCAGCAGCCAAGATTTCTCTAGCGTCTCCGTTACGCAGTATTTT.